The 3 T cell receptor beta chains below were found in one sample sequenced in a study of blood T cell repertoires in COVID-19. Profiling relied on immunoSEQ multiplex PCR, and the TCRdb table lists in-frame clones only, not all of them. The sample includes about 310,000 clones, roughly 90% of them seen just once. The sequencing input was PBMCs or T cells enriched from blood (not recorded which). The receptors come from a woman younger than 30 with acute COVID-19.

V usage is TRBV3-1 (or the pseudogene TRBV3-2) and J usage is TRBJ1-5; D is undetermined. This CDR3 has 13 amino acids. V was shortened by 4 bases and J by 2 bases, with 6 bases between the two germline ends. Germline lookup yields CDR1 LGHDT and CDR2 YNNKEL (reference sequence). Here the CDR3 DNA reads TGTGCCAGCAGCCTCTCGGGCAATCAGCCCCAGCATTTT. Translating it yields CASSLSGNQPQHF.

The genes are TRBV11-2 and TRBJ2-1, with a possible D match to TRBD2 (6 bases). The CDR3 contains 15 residues. Trimming stripped 6 bases from V and 3 bases from J, with 15 bases between. CDR1 is SGHAT and CDR2 is FQNNGV in the germline V gene. The CDR3 here is CASRPGTGLYNEQFF. CDR3 DNA: TGTGCCAGCAGGCCCGGGACTGGGCTCTACAATGAGCAGTTCTTC.

A single count supports this clone. V gene TRBV3-1 (or the pseudogene TRBV3-2) combines with J gene TRBJ2-3, with TRBD2 matching over 7 bases. The CDR3 runs to 17 residues. Per germline, CDR1 LGHDT and CDR2 YNNKEL (reference sequence). The junction had 9 bases not matched to a gene; V was cut back by 0 bases and J by 3 bases. The CDR3 nucleotides are TGTGCCAGCAGCCAAGAAAGGGCTAGCGGACGGACAGATACGCAGTATTTT. The encoded protein is CASSQERASGRTDTQYF.